This T cell receptor beta chain stems from a study of T cell clonality in common variable immunodeficiency. Study-wide results and caveats: Common variable immunodeficiency TCR beta sequences reportedly had fewer deletions and N-nucleotide insertions.

The CDR3 is made up of 15 amino acids. CDR1 and CDR2 from the germline V gene are SGHRS and YFSETQ. V was shortened by 0 bases and J by 5 bases, with 14 bases between the two germline ends. In this sample, this clone turned up a few times. The antigen remains undetermined. Read data end 3 residues before the CDR3 end; the end is taken from the germline J gene. Produced via immunoSEQ multiplex PCR; TCRdb's table is partial and in-frame only. There are approximately 35,000 clones in the sample, none observed a single time. The specimen was peripheral blood mononuclear cells. This chain joins TRBV5-1 and TRBJ2-5; D might be TRBD1 (5 bases). The TCR sequence derives from a human donor with common variable immunodeficiency. CDR3 DNA, as far as it was read: TGCGCCAGCAGCTTGGCTAGGGGCCGACAGGAGACC. Its translation: CASSLARGRQET. The CDR3, in full, reads CASSLARGRQETQYF.